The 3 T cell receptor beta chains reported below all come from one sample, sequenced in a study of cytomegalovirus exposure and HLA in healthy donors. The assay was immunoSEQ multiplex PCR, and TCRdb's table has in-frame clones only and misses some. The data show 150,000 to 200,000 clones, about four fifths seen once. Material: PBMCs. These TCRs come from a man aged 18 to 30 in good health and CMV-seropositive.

This chain's CDR3 is CASSIAGAGADTQYF. The CDR3 DNA follows: TGTGCCAGTAGTATAGCAGGGGCGGGCGCAGATACGCAGTATTTT. The rearrangement joins TRBV19 to TRBJ2-3, with TRBD1 as a possible D gene (6 bases). With 1 base removed from V and 4 bases from J, the gap between germline ends came to 12 bases. The CDR3 has 15 amino acids. From germline, CDR1 is LNHDA and CDR2 SQIVND (reference sequence).

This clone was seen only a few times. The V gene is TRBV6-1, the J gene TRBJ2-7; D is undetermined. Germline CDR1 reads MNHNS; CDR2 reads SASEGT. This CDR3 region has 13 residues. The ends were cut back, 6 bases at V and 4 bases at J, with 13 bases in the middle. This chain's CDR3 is CASRAATLYEQYF. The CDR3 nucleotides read TGTGCCAGCAGGGCGGCGACCCTTTACGAGCAGTACTTC.

The DNA of the CDR3 is TGTGCCAGCAGCCAGCCAGCGTTAACGAGCTCCTACGAGCAGTACTTC. Translating gives CASSQPALTSSYEQYF. The rearrangement links TRBV11-2 to TRBJ2-7; D remains unclear. Germline assignment: CDR1 SGHAT and CDR2 FQNNGV. The V end lost 5 bases, the J end lost 0 bases, and 17 bases lay between the germline ends. The CDR3 spans 16 residues.